This T cell receptor (beta chain) appears in the sequencing data of a study of T cells in Graves' hyperthyroidism and ophthalmopathy. The V gene end was trimmed by 4 bases and the J gene end by 7 bases; junction bases not matched to a gene: 15. Germline CDR1 reads SGHTA; CDR2 reads FQGNSA. The CDR3 contains 17 residues. Researchers defined stable Graves' hyperthyroidism as no ophthalmopathy progression within 18 months. The hyperthyroidism was newly diagnosed and had lasted under 2 months; the patients were aged 18 to 65. Each diagnosis drew on symptoms, thyroxine, TRAb, thyroid ultrasound and orbital computed tomography findings. Using RNA transcripts as the source, TCR beta CDR3 regions were amplified. The HTBI primer set drove a first-round RT-PCR of the TCR CDR3. TCRdb independently ran MiXCR on the multiplex PCR reads; one entry per CDR3 protein. The sample lists hundreds of thousands of distinct CDR3 sequences; roughly 40% were seen once.

The sequencing input was blood. The chain combines TRBV7-2 with TRBJ2-2, with 7 bases fitting TRBD1. This clonotype was sampled from a man between 18 and 35 years old with Graves' hyperthyroidism. CDR3 DNA sequence: TGTGCCAGCAGCTCCGGGACAGCTACACGTCGCTACGGGGAGCTGTTTTTT. This encodes CASSSGTATRRYGELFF.